This entry features one TCR beta chain sequence. The antigen is unknown. The sample originates from a study of cytomegalovirus exposure and HLA in healthy donors. Findings and limits, study-wide: Later analysis reportedly placed an Asian-associated ancestry cluster below the roughly 700-donor mean in N-insertions. Some V segments could not be told apart, so they were left out, TRBV6-2 and TRBV6-3 among them.

In the PCR, 60 Vbeta and 13 Jbeta primers were used. Per the study methods: About 11 million of around 85 million unique TCR beta chains were shared, per a later count. Sequencing was performed with immunoSEQ multiplex PCR; in TCRdb, only in-frame clones are kept and a portion is missing. V, J and clone size are those of that table, while D and trimming were read from the DNA. The sample has 75,000 to 100,000 clones; roughly 79% are singletons. Looked up from germline, CDR1 is SEHNR and CDR2 is FQNEAQ (reference sequence). V gave up 4 bases and J gave up 4 bases, with 10 bases separating them. The CDR3 is 14 amino acids.

The clonotype comes from a female donor in good health and CMV-seropositive. This rearrangement joins TRBV7-9 to TRBJ2-2, with TRBD1 as a possible D gene (5 bases). Sequences were obtained from PBMCs. The CDR3 spells CASSSDISTGELFF. CDR3 DNA sequence: TGTGCCAGCAGCTCGGACATATCCACCGGGGAGCTGTTTTTT. Based on the CDR3 plus reference TRBV7-9 and TRBJ2-2, the full variable domain is DTGVSQNPRHKITKRGQNVTFRCDPISEHNRLYWYRQTLGQGPEFLTYFQNEAQLEKSRLLSDRFSAERPKGSFSTLEIQRTEQGDSAMYLCASSSDISTGELFFGEGSRLTVL.